These 11 T cell receptor beta chains came from one sample sequenced in a study of shared clonotypes between healthy human individuals. Selected positively for CCR7 and CD45RO-negative, naive CD8 cells excluded terminally differentiated effector memory CD45RA+ cells. TCRdb keeps only in-frame clones here, not all; method: immunoSEQ multiplex PCR. The data show 1.5 million to 2.5 million clones, about 95% seen once. Material: naive CD8+ T cells sorted from blood. All receptors derive from a man younger than 35 in good health.

The chain uses TRBV11-2 and TRBJ2-1; TRBD1 is a possible D gene (6 bases). CDR3 length equals 14 residues. V lost 5 bases to trimming and J lost 5 bases, with 13 bases between them. Germline lookup yields CDR1 SGHAT and CDR2 FQNNGV. CDR3 sequence (DNA): TGTGCCAGCAGCCGATACGGGACAAACAATGAGCAGTTCTTC. Its translation: CASSRYGTNNEQFF. Full variable domain (rest looked up from reference TRBV11-2 and TRBJ2-1): EAGVAQSPRYKIIEKRQSVAFWCNPISGHATLYWYQQILGQGPKLLIQFQNNGVVDDSQLPKDRFSAERLKGVDSTLKIQPAKLEDSAVYLCASSRYGTNNEQFFGPGTRLTVL.

V and J are TRBV4-1 and TRBJ2-3; 8 nucleotides agree with TRBD1. The CDR3 is 17 residues long. V trimming: 1 base; J trimming: 2 bases; junction bases outside the gene matches: 8. Germline CDR1 reads MGHRA; CDR2 reads YSYEKL. The CDR3 is CASSQVITGGFTDTQYF. CDR3 sequence (DNA): TGCGCCAGCAGCCAAGTTATCACAGGGGGTTTCACAGATACGCAGTATTTT.

This chain uses TRBV6-1 with TRBJ1-4, with no clear D. The CDR3 spans 15 residues. Per germline, CDR1 MNHNS and CDR2 SASEGT. V lost 3 bases and J lost 4, with 12 bases in between. CDR3 nucleotide sequence: TGTGCCAGCAGTGACCCGACCAGGTATAATGAAAAACTGTTTTTT. It yields the protein CASSDPTRYNEKLFF.

V and J are TRBV4-3 and TRBJ2-2, with a tentative D call TRBD2 (6 bases). Trimming took off 0 bases at V and 9 bases at J, with 20 bases between the two ends. Germline-derived CDR1 and CDR2 are LGHNA and YSLEER. CDR3 size: 17 residues. The CDR3 sequence: CASSQDSGGGAARELFF. CDR3 nucleotides: TGCGCCAGCAGCCAAGATTCCGGCGGCGGGGCCGCCCGGGAGCTGTTTTTT.

Note on this clone: A much larger clone sits a single nucleotide away, making a read error possible. This sample includes further DNA sequences coding for the same CDR3. The chain employs TRBV6-5 and TRBJ2-7, with D perhaps TRBD1 (6 bases). The CDR3 extends over 13 amino acids. Germline CDR1 and CDR2: MNHEY and SVGAGI. The germline V and J ends were trimmed by 6 bases and 1 base, with 10 bases remaining between them. CDR3 sequence reads: CASSLDRSYEQYF. CDR3 nucleotide sequence: TGTGCCAGCAGCTTAGACAGGTCCTACGAGCAGTACTTC.

This rearrangement joins TRBV5-1 to TRBJ1-2, with TRBD1 identical over 7 bases. Germline-derived CDR1 and CDR2 are SGHRS and YFSETQ. CDR3 length: 13 amino acids. V was pared by 2 bases and J by 6 bases, with 4 bases of the junction left unmatched. The DNA of the CDR3 is TGCGCCAGCAGCTTAACAGGGGAGGATGGCTACACCTTC. It is translated as CASSLTGEDGYTF.

The chain carries TRBV5-5 and TRBJ2-7; D gene unclear. The V end lost 0 bases, the J end lost 7 bases, and 14 bases lay between the germline ends. Germline V lookup: CDR1 SGHKS, CDR2 YYEKEE (reference sequence). CDR3 length: 14 residues. The CDR3 DNA sequence: TGTGCCAGCAGCTTGGCGTCAGGCCCTAGGGAGCAGTACTTC. As protein: CASSLASGPREQYF. Full variable domain (outside the CDR3, taken from reference TRBV5-5 and TRBJ2-7): DAGVTQSPTHLIKTRGQQVTLRCSPISGHKSVSWYQQVLGQGPQFIFQYYEKEERGRGNFPDRFSARQFPNYSSELNVNALLLGDSALYLCASSLASGPREQYFGPGTRLTVT.

This chain links TRBV5-1 with TRBJ2-3, with 7 bases identical to TRBD2. The trim removed 0 bases at V and 2 bases at J, leaving 6 bases unmatched. Germline V CDR1 and CDR2: SGHRS, YFSETQ. There are 16 residues in the CDR3. For the CDR3, the DNA is TGCGCCAGCAGCTTGGCCGGCGCGGGAGACACAGATACGCAGTATTTT. This gives the protein CASSLAGAGDTDTQYF.

The chain carries TRBV4-1 and TRBJ2-1; 7 nucleotides match TRBD2. Per the germline V gene, CDR1 is MGHRA and CDR2 is YSYEKL. The CDR3 sequence is 15 residues long. The junction had 3 bases not matched to a gene; V was cut back by 4 bases and J by 0 bases. CDR3 sequence (DNA): TGCGCCAGCAGCCCCCGGACTAGCTCCTACAATGAGCAGTTCTTC. Its translation is CASSPRTSSYNEQFF.

A word on this clone: The same CDR3 arises from other DNA sequences in this sample as well. The chain recombines TRBV5-1 with TRBJ2-1; no reliable D call. The CDR3 runs 13 residues. In germline, CDR1 is SGHRS, CDR2 YFSETQ. Trimming stripped 0 bases from V and 4 bases from J, with 5 bases between. The CDR3 coding sequence is TGCGCCAGCAGCTTGGGGACGTACAATGAGCAGTTCTTC. It is translated as CASSLGTYNEQFF.

The chain carries TRBV7-6 and TRBJ1-1; no firm D call. This CDR3 is 15 amino acids long. CDR1 is SGHVS, CDR2 FNYEAQ, per germline. The ends were cut back, 1 base at V and 5 bases at J, with 14 bases in the middle. The CDR3: CASSLELGLATEAFF. The CDR3 DNA reads TGTGCCAGCAGCTTAGAATTAGGGTTAGCGACTGAAGCTTTCTTT.